The 7 T cell receptor beta chains listed next were all sequenced from one sample in a study of shared clonotypes between healthy human individuals. Profiling relied on immunoSEQ multiplex PCR, and the TCRdb table lists in-frame clones only, not all of them. This table has under 650,000 clones, about 96% appearing once. Sequencing used naive CD4+ T cells sorted from blood. The subset was: CD45RA+ positively selected. Receptors originate from a woman in her 30s in good health.

The chain joins TRBV29-1 to TRBJ2-5; maybe TRBD2 (5 bases). CDR3 length: 10 residues. Germline loops: CDR1 SQVTM, CDR2 ANQGSEA. The V end lost 7 bases, the J end lost 5 bases, and 8 bases lay between the germline ends. CDR3 sequence: CSAGEETQYF. Here the CDR3 DNA reads TGCAGCGCCGGGGAGGAGACCCAGTACTTC.

The V and J genes are TRBV10-2 and TRBJ1-5; possible D gene TRBD1, 6 bases. V gave up 0 bases and J gave up 6 bases, with 12 bases separating them. Germline V gene data show CDR1 as WSHSY and CDR2 as SAAADI. The CDR3 consists of 15 residues. The CDR3 nucleotides read TGCGCCAGCAGTGAGTCGGGGGGCGCGGGTCAGCCCCAGCATTTT. Its protein product is CASSESGGAGQPQHF.

The chain is built from TRBV27 and TRBJ1-5; D is unclear. Germline V gives CDR1 MNHEY, CDR2 SMNVEV (reference sequence). The CDR3 has 15 amino acids. V lost 6 bases to trimming and J lost 1 base, with 13 bases between them. This CDR3 is CASRDYSLSNQPQHF. The DNA for the CDR3 is TGTGCCAGCAGGGACTATTCCTTAAGCAATCAGCCCCAGCATTTT.

V gene TRBV6-6 combines with J gene TRBJ2-7, with D maybe TRBD2 (5 bases). V was trimmed by 7 bases and J by 0 bases, leaving 13 bases between them. Germline V gene lookup returns CDR1 MNHNY and CDR2 SVGAGI (reference sequence). This CDR3 region has 14 residues. The CDR3 region is CASIARVGSYEQYF. The CDR3 DNA reads TGTGCCAGCATTGCGAGGGTTGGCTCCTACGAGCAGTACTTC.

The rearrangement joins TRBV28 to TRBJ2-7, with D maybe TRBD2 (6 bases). V was cut by 7 bases and J by 0 bases, with 10 bases left in between. This CDR3 is built from 13 residues. CDR1 MDHEN and CDR2 SYDVKM come from the germline V gene. This chain's CDR3 is CASINGSSYEQYF. In nucleotides, the CDR3 is TGTGCCAGCATCAACGGGAGCTCCTACGAGCAGTACTTC.

The count of this clone is one. This chain connects TRBV5-4 to TRBJ2-5; a weak D match, TRBD2 (6 bases). CDR3 length: 14 amino acids. V was pared by 3 bases and J by 0 bases, with 9 bases between. The germline gives CDR1 SGHNT, CDR2 YYREEE (reference sequence). CDR3 sequence (DNA): TGTGCCAGCAGCTCGCGGGACTACCAAGAGACCCAGTACTTC. Translation gives CASSSRDYQETQYF.

Concerning this clone itself: This specimen includes other DNA sequences encoding the same CDR3. The CDR3 loop is CSVGQSYEQYF. The CDR3 DNA reads TGCAGCGTTGGACAGTCCTACGAGCAGTACTTC. The J gene is TRBJ2-7, the V gene TRBV29-1, with D possibly being TRBD1 (5 bases). The CDR3 spans 11 residues. The V gene lost 4 bases and the J gene lost 1 base, with 5 bases spanning the gap. Looked up from germline, CDR1 is SQVTM and CDR2 is ANQGSEA.